Presented here are 17 T cell receptor beta chains from one specimen sequenced in a study of post-analysis software for immune sequencing data. These receptors have no identified antigens. cDNA libraries for TCR beta contained unique molecular identifiers. TCRdb re-analysed the PCR reads in MiXCR, keeping a single row per CDR3 protein. The table has roughly 730,000 distinct CDR3 sequences, about 27% seen once. Findings of the study overall: Patients showed TRBV5-6, TRBV5-1 and TRBV20-1 among roughly 5 TRBV segments more frequent than in controls.

The sample consisted of blood. These receptors were collected from a girl aged 5-17 years with multiple sclerosis.

With respect to this clonotype: One junction end does not reproduce the germline sequence, and a read error may be involved. The CDR3 is CARSSGTFANYGYTF. The CDR3 region has the DNA TGCGCCAGAAGCTCGGGGACCTTCGCGAACTATGGCTACACCTTC. The rearrangement joins TRBV5-1 to TRBJ1-2; the D gene is possibly TRBD1 (5 bases). Germline CDR1 and CDR2: SGHRS and YFSETQ. This CDR3 is built from 15 residues. Drawing the rest from reference TRBV5-1 and TRBJ1-2, the complete variable domain is KAGVTQTPRYLIKTRGQQVTLSCSPISGHRSVSWYQQTPGQGLQFLFEYFSETQRNKGNFPGRFSGRQFSNSRSEMNVSTLELGDSALYLCARSSGTFANYGYTFGSGTRLTVV.

CDR3 sequence reads: CASSEALRQGSIQYF. Here the CDR3 DNA reads TGTGCCAGCAGTGAAGCGCTTCGGCAGGGGAGCATTCAGTACTTC. The rearrangement links TRBV2 to TRBJ2-4; the D gene is possibly TRBD1 (6 bases). The germline V and J ends were trimmed by 0 bases and 9 bases, with 15 bases remaining between them. The CDR3 covers 15 residues. Germline CDR1 reads SNHLY; CDR2 reads FYNNEI.

V gene TRBV18 combines with J gene TRBJ2-7; TRBD1 is a possible D gene (5 bases). The CDR3 totals 14 residues. V dropped 1 base and J dropped 3 bases, with 10 bases sitting between them. Germline lookup yields CDR1 KGHSH and CDR2 LQKENI. The CDR3 loop reads CASSPLDSFYEQYF. Here the CDR3 DNA reads TGTGCCAGCTCACCACTCGACAGCTTCTACGAGCAGTACTTC.

This clonotype came up a few times. The J gene is TRBJ2-3, the V gene TRBV4-2; 8 nucleotides line up with TRBD2. Germline assignment: CDR1 LGHNA and CDR2 YNFKEQ. The CDR3 extends over 18 amino acids. V shed 0 bases and J 4 bases; nucleotides not matched to a gene: 12. The CDR3, as DNA: TGTGCCAGCAGCCAAGATTTCCGGGGGGGCCGGGTTGCAGATACGCAGTATTTT. Its translation is CASSQDFRGGRVADTQYF.

This clonotype has a count of ten or more. CDR3 amino acids: CASGGLAGETQYF. CDR3 nucleotide sequence: TGTGCCAGCGGGGGTCTAGCCGGAGAGACCCAGTACTTC. V is TRBV6-5 and J is TRBJ2-5; D may correspond to TRBD1 or TRBD2 (5 bases each). This CDR3 has 13 amino acids. Germline V gives CDR1 MNHEY, CDR2 SVGAGI. V was pared by 8 bases and J by 4 bases, with 14 bases between.

The chain joins TRBV20-1 to TRBJ1-5, with D possibly TRBD1 on 5 matching bases. The CDR3 is 13 amino acids. The germline V gene encodes CDR1 DFQATT and CDR2 SNEGSKA (reference sequence). Trimming cost V 3 bases and J 12 bases, with 18 bases left between them. The CDR3 is CSASLSGLRGQHF. Written as DNA, the CDR3 is TGCAGTGCTAGTTTATCAGGGCTGAGGGGCCAGCATTTT.

This clonotype showed up just a few times. The V call is TRBV28, the J call TRBJ1-6; D might be TRBD1 (5 bases). The CDR3 loop spans 13 amino acids. The germline V and J ends were trimmed by 4 bases and 10 bases, with 11 bases remaining between them. CDR1 MDHEN and CDR2 SYDVKM come from the germline V gene. The CDR3 DNA reads as TGTGCCAGCAGTTCGACAGTGCCCTCACCCCTCCACTTT. This gives the protein CASSSTVPSPLHF.

This sequence joins TRBV7-9 and TRBJ2-5; D not resolved. Trimming took off 3 bases at V and 0 bases at J, with 11 bases between the two ends. This CDR3 comprises 15 residues. Germline values: CDR1 SEHNR, CDR2 FQNEAQ (reference sequence). The CDR3, as DNA: TGTGCCAGCAGCTTGGAAGGGCTCGACCAAGAGACCCAGTACTTC. Translating it yields CASSLEGLDQETQYF.

This chain uses TRBV4-3 with TRBJ2-7; D may correspond to TRBD1 or TRBD2 (6 bases each). CDR3 length equals 16 residues. Germline CDR1 reads LGHNA; CDR2 reads YSLEER. V gave up 0 bases and J gave up 0 bases, with 12 bases separating them. The chain's CDR3 is CASSQDRGTASYEQYF. CDR3 bases: TGCGCCAGCAGCCAAGATAGGGGGACTGCCTCCTACGAGCAGTACTTC.

This clonotype was seen many times. V and J are TRBV7-8 and TRBJ2-7; TRBD2 matches 8 bases. Germline lookup yields CDR1 SGHVS and CDR2 FQNEAQ. The CDR3 covers 13 residues. V was clipped by 3 bases and J by 3 bases; unmatched bases: 1. For the CDR3, the DNA is TGTGCCAGCAGCTTCCGGGGGGGCTACGAGCAGTACTTC. The encoded protein is CASSFRGGYEQYF.

The gene calls are TRBV11-2 and TRBJ2-7; maybe TRBD1 (5 bases). V dropped 2 bases and J dropped 2 bases, with 13 bases sitting between them. The CDR3 extends over 15 amino acids. The germline V gene has CDR1 SGHAT and CDR2 FQNNGV. As DNA, the CDR3 is TGTGCCAGCAGCTTATCCATAGGACACCCCTACGAGCAGTACTTC. It specifies CASSLSIGHPYEQYF.

The CDR3 region has the DNA TGTGCCAGCAGCCCGGCCGGTGTCGATGAAAAACTGTTTTTT. It encodes CASSPAGVDEKLFF. The rearrangement joins TRBV6-5 to TRBJ1-4; no clear D gene. Germline lookup yields CDR1 MNHEY and CDR2 SVGAGI. The V and J ends lost 6 bases and 6 bases respectively, with 14 bases between them. The CDR3 length is 14 residues.

This clonotype was picked up one time. This may arise from a read error, as a much more abundant clone is one base away. This rearrangement joins TRBV5-1 to TRBJ2-3; TRBD1 might be the D (5 bases). Trimming took 6 bases from V and 2 from J, leaving 10 bases between them. Germline V gene data show CDR1 as SGHRS and CDR2 as YFSETQ. CDR3 length equals 13 residues. As DNA, the CDR3 is TGCGCCAGCACACAGGCGAACACAGATACGCAGTATTTT. The encoded protein is CASTQANTDTQYF. Full variable domain (remainder filled in from reference TRBV5-1 and TRBJ2-3): KAGVTQTPRYLIKTRGQQVTLSCSPISGHRSVSWYQQTPGQGLQFLFEYFSETQRNKGNFPGRFSGRQFSNSRSEMNVSTLELGDSALYLCASTQANTDTQYFGPGTRLTVL.

Note on this clonotype: The junction departs from the called germline gene at one end, perhaps through a read error. The V call is TRBV6-2 or TRBV6-3, the J call TRBJ2-1; D may be TRBD2 (5 bases). The CDR3 has 12 residues. CDR1 and CDR2 from the germline V gene are MNHEY and SVGEGT. The CDR3 nucleotides are TGTACCAGCAGTTACTCGAGGGATGAGCAGTTCTTC. Its translation: CTSSYSRDEQFF.

This clonotype was seen ten or more times. The chain is built from TRBV4-2 and TRBJ2-3; D is unclear. The CDR3 totals 14 residues. CDR1 LGHNA and CDR2 YNFKEQ come from the germline V gene. Trimming took 0 bases from V and 6 from J, leaving 10 bases between them. Here the CDR3 reads CASSQDPSGDTQYF. The CDR3 region has the DNA TGTGCCAGCAGCCAAGACCCATCCGGGGATACGCAGTATTTT.

This clonotype showed up just a few times. This rearrangement joins TRBV5-1 to TRBJ1-4; maybe TRBD1 (6 bases). The CDR3 sequence is 18 residues long. Germline V gene data show CDR1 as SGHRS and CDR2 as YFSETQ. The germline V and J ends were trimmed by 2 bases and 3 bases, with 20 bases remaining between them. The CDR3 loop is CASSFAGTMGGPNEKLFF. CDR3 sequence (DNA): TGCGCCAGCAGCTTCGCCGGGACAATGGGGGGACCTAATGAAAAACTGTTTTTT. Full variable domain (remainder filled in from reference TRBV5-1 and TRBJ1-4): KAGVTQTPRYLIKTRGQQVTLSCSPISGHRSVSWYQQTPGQGLQFLFEYFSETQRNKGNFPGRFSGRQFSNSRSEMNVSTLELGDSALYLCASSFAGTMGGPNEKLFFGSGTQLSVL.

Comments on this clonotype: Being one base from a much bigger clone, this may be a read error. The rearrangement links TRBV6-6 to TRBJ1-2; the D gene is possibly TRBD1 (5 bases). Germline CDR1 reads MNHNY; CDR2 reads SVGAGI (reference sequence). CDR3 length equals 15 residues. The CDR3, as DNA: TGTACCAGCACCATACGACAGTTATCCCCTCTTGGCTACACCTTC. This translates into CTSTIRQLSPLGYTF.